This T cell receptor beta chain was retrieved from a study of T cell repertoires in cytomegalovirus infection. Study context: Based on public TCR beta signatures, there were indications of CMV infection and of a matching HLA type.

To note about this clonotype: Its matching antigen is unknown.

The CDR3 contains 13 residues. The V end lost 5 bases, the J end lost 4 bases, and 9 bases lay between the germline ends. Germline lookup yields CDR1 LNHDA and CDR2 SQIVND (reference sequence). Via MiXCR, TCRdb re-called the reads, giving one row per CDR3 protein. The sample lists 700,000 to 900,000 distinct CDR3 sequences, 25% to 30% occurring once. This receptor was identified in a human donor in good health (CMV status not recorded). Some clones in this sample may be carry-over from other donors' samples. The chain joins TRBV19 to TRBJ2-1; D call uncertain. Sequencing used cultured CD8+ T cells from PBMCs, obtained from culture after CMV antigen stimulation. CDR3 nucleotide sequence: TGTGCCAGTAGTGAGGACGGGTACAATGAGCAGTTCTTC. The encoded protein is CASSEDGYNEQFF.